This TCR beta chain was sequenced during a study of shared clonotypes between healthy human individuals. Germline V gene lookup returns CDR1 MDHEN and CDR2 SYDVKM. V dropped 3 bases and J dropped 1 base, with 9 bases sitting between them. This CDR3 is 14 amino acids long. Only in-frame clones appear in the TCRdb table, and some are missing; sequencing was by immunoSEQ multiplex PCR. The data show 2 million to 2.5 million clones, 80% to 95% seen once. The source material was naive CD4+ T cells from PBMCs. The subset was: CD45RA+ positively selected. This chain links TRBV28 with TRBJ2-5; D remains unclear. This TCR was recovered from a man aged 18 to 29 in good health. Some clones in this sample may be carry-over from other donors' samples. The CDR3 region has the DNA TGTGCCAGCAGTTTTTCGAGCAGCCAAGAGACCCAGTACTTC. Translating gives CASSFSSSQETQYF.